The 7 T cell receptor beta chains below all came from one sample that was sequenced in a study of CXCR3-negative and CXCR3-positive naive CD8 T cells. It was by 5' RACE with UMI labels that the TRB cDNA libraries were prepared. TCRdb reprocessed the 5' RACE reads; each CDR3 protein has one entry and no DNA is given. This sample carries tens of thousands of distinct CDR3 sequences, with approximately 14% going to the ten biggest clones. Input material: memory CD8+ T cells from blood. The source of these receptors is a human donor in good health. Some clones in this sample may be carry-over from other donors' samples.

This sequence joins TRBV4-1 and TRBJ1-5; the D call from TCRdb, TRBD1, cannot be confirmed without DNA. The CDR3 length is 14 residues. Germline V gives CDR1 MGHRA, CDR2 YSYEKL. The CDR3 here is CASSQVTGPQPQHF.

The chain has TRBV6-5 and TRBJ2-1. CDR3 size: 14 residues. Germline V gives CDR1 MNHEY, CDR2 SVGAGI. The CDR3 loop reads CASSYGVTYNEQFF.

CDR3 residues: CASSLVGADSNQPQHF. This sequence joins TRBV12-3 or TRBV12-4 and TRBJ1-5; TCRdb calls TRBD1, which cannot be checked without DNA. The CDR3 is 16 amino acids.

The CDR3 loop reads CASSLATAYEQYF. The rearrangement uses TRBV7-9 and TRBJ2-5. Germline V gene sequence: CDR1 SEHNR, CDR2 FQNEAQ (reference sequence). The CDR3 length is 13 residues.

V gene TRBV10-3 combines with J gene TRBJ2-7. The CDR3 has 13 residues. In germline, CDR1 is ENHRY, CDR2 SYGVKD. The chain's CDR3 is CAISDHGSYEQYF.

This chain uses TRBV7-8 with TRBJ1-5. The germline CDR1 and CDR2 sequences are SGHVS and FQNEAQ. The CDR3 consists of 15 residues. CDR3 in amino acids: CASSATAYSNQPQHF.

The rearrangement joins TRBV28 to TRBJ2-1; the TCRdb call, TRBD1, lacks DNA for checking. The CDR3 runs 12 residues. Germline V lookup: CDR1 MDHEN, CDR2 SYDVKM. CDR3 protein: CASRLDRNEQFF.